Shown below are 16 T cell receptor beta chains from a single sample sequenced in a study of regulatory T cells in long-lasting Graves disease. Arm-PCR with iRepertoire HTBI primers amplified the CDR3 regions for these TCR beta libraries. TCRdb reanalysed the multiplex PCR reads using MiXCR and keeps one entry per CDR3 protein. The table has about 470,000 distinct CDR3 sequences, roughly 20% seen once; the top ten hold under 9%. Noted time point: persistent/refractory GD, antithyroid drugs over 5 years with positive TRAb. Generation of the TCR library employed RNA extracted from PBMCs. Sample: peripheral blood mononuclear cells (PBMCs), taken when the disease was refractory, from a patient treated with antithyroid drugs. Receptors originate from a female donor with Graves disease.

This clonotype has a handful of counts. This chain links TRBV7-9 with TRBJ1-2; D is perhaps TRBD1 (6 bases). This CDR3 comprises 16 residues. CDR1 is SEHNR, CDR2 FQNEAQ, per germline (reference sequence). The V and J ends lost 6 bases and 3 bases respectively, with 20 bases between them. In DNA, the CDR3 is TGTGCCAGCAGTAAGACGGACAGACCCCCTTACTATGGCTACACCTTC. Its translation: CASSKTDRPPYYGYTF.

The chain combines TRBV11-2 with TRBJ2-3; D remains ambiguous. CDR1 and CDR2 from the germline V gene are SGHAT and FQNNGV. This CDR3 region has 13 residues. The germline V and J ends were trimmed by 5 bases and 0 bases, with 6 bases remaining between them. The CDR3 DNA follows: TGTGCCAGCAGCGGATTTAGCACAGATACGCAGTATTTT. Its protein is CASSGFSTDTQYF. Full variable domain (missing parts from reference TRBV11-2 and TRBJ2-3): EAGVAQSPRYKIIEKRQSVAFWCNPISGHATLYWYQQILGQGPKLLIQFQNNGVVDDSQLPKDRFSAERLKGVDSTLKIQPAKLEDSAVYLCASSGFSTDTQYFGPGTRLTVL.

At least ten counts were recorded for this clonotype. The chain recombines TRBV7-2 with TRBJ2-5, with a weak D call TRBD1 (5 bases). Trimming took off 5 bases at V and 5 bases at J, with 18 bases between the two ends. The germline V gene has CDR1 SGHTA and CDR2 FQGNSA. This CDR3 spans 15 amino acids. CDR3 in amino acids: CASSHDIWGGETQYF. The CDR3 coding sequence is TGTGCCAGCAGCCATGACATTTGGGGCGGTGAGACCCAGTACTTC.

This clonotype was found many times. The chain joins TRBV2 to TRBJ2-7; D remains unclear. The length of the CDR3 is 14 residues. The ends were cut back, 6 bases at V and 2 bases at J, with 14 bases in the middle. CDR1 SNHLY and CDR2 FYNNEI come from the germline V gene. The CDR3 DNA sequence: TGTGCCAGCAGCTTAGCAGGATCCCCCTACGAGCAGTACTTC. As protein: CASSLAGSPYEQYF. The full variable domain, rest sourced from reference TRBV2 and TRBJ2-7, is EPEVTQTPSHQVTQMGQEVILRCVPISNHLYFYWYRQILGQKVEFLVSFYNNEISEKSEIFDDQFSVERPDGSNFTLKIRSTKLEDSAMYFCASSLAGSPYEQYFGPGTRLTVT.

In its sample, this clonotype was seen a few times. V is TRBV19 and J is TRBJ2-7, with 9 bases fitting TRBD2. Germline-derived CDR1 and CDR2 are LNHDA and SQIVND (reference sequence). The CDR3 loop spans 16 amino acids. V shed 3 bases, J shed 1 base, and the junction held 7 bases outside the gene matches. The CDR3 DNA is TGTGCCAGTAGTATGGGTAGCGGGAGAGGTTCCTACGAGCAGTACTTC. As protein: CASSMGSGRGSYEQYF.

The chain recombines TRBV5-1 with TRBJ2-3, with no clear D. Per the germline V gene, CDR1 is SGHRS and CDR2 is YFSETQ. Trimming removed 0 bases from V and 2 bases from J, with 4 bases in between. The CDR3 consists of 13 residues. The CDR3 nucleotides read TGCGCCAGCAGCTTGGCTCACACAGATACGCAGTATTTT. Its translation: CASSLAHTDTQYF.

Remarks on this clonotype: At one of its ends the junction is not consistent with the germline gene, which may arise from a read error. The chain has TRBV7-9 and TRBJ1-2; D is ambiguous. Per the germline V gene, CDR1 is SEHNR and CDR2 is FQNEAQ (reference sequence). CDR3 length: 14 residues. The CDR3 DNA sequence: TGTGCCAGCAGCTTAAAACAGCCACAGTATGGCTGCACCTTC. It encodes CASSLKQPQYGCTF.

On this clonotype itself: In this CDR3 the conserved last residue, phenylalanine or tryptophan, is missing, so a read error is likely. This chain connects TRBV27 to TRBJ1-1; a weak D match, TRBD1 (5 bases). The CDR3 has 14 amino acids. The germline V gene has CDR1 MNHEY and CDR2 SMNVEV (reference sequence). V lost 5 bases and J 0 bases, leaving 10 bases between the germline ends. CDR3 nucleotide sequence: TGTGCCAGCAGTCCAGGGATTTTGAACACTGAAGCTTTCTCT. Translation: CASSPGILNTEAFS.

The rearrangement joins TRBV19 to TRBJ2-7; perhaps TRBD2 as D (5 bases). CDR1 is LNHDA, CDR2 SQIVND, per germline (reference sequence). The CDR3 runs to 15 residues. The germline V and J ends were trimmed by 4 bases and 5 bases, with 18 bases remaining between them. The CDR3 reads CASSRQGGSIHEQYF. CDR3 coding DNA: TGTGCCAGTAGTAGGCAAGGAGGCTCAATCCACGAGCAGTACTTC.

This chain uses TRBV13 with TRBJ2-5; the D gene is possibly TRBD1 (5 bases). Trimming removed 0 bases from V and 2 bases from J, with 10 bases in between. Per germline, CDR1 PRHDT and CDR2 FYEKMQ (reference sequence). The CDR3 contains 15 residues. CDR3 nucleotides: TGTGCCAGCAGCTTAGGCGTCAGGGTTCAAGAGACCCAGTACTTC. Encoded protein: CASSLGVRVQETQYF.

The chain employs TRBV6-4 and TRBJ1-2; no clear D gene. Germline V gene lookup returns CDR1 MRHNA and CDR2 SNTAGT. The CDR3 runs 14 residues. V dropped 4 bases and J dropped 4 bases, with 13 bases sitting between them. CDR3 DNA sequence: TGTGCCAGCAGTGGACTTGTCGGGTCCTATGGCTACACCTTC. Its protein product is CASSGLVGSYGYTF.

This clonotype was seen ten or more times. V is TRBV6-5 and J is TRBJ2-2; TRBD1 agrees at 7 bases. Germline V gives CDR1 MNHEY, CDR2 SVGAGI. With 2 bases clipped from V and 3 bases from J, the junction kept 3 bases outside the gene matches. There are 15 residues in the CDR3. The CDR3 spells CASSYGQAYTGELFF. CDR3 nucleotides: TGTGCCAGCAGTTACGGACAGGCCTACACCGGGGAGCTGTTTTTT.

This chain links TRBV5-1 with TRBJ2-2; the D gene is possibly TRBD1 (5 bases). Germline V lookup: CDR1 SGHRS, CDR2 YFSETQ. Trimming pared 0 bases from V and 1 base from J, leaving 7 bases between. This CDR3 has 15 residues. CDR3 bases: TGCGCCAGCAGCTTGGTACAGGAGAACACCGGGGAGCTGTTTTTT. Translating it yields CASSLVQENTGELFF.

The chain carries TRBV19 and TRBJ1-5; TRBD1 is a possible D gene (6 bases). Germline V CDR1 and CDR2: LNHDA, SQIVND (reference sequence). The CDR3 consists of 16 residues. The V gene lost 4 bases and the J gene lost 9 bases, with 22 bases spanning the gap. DNA of the CDR3: TGTGCCAGTAGTAAGGGTCCGAGAGGGGGACAAGCGCCCCAGCATTTT. Translating it yields CASSKGPRGGQAPQHF.

This clonotype has just a few counts. The chain combines TRBV14 with TRBJ2-7; 7 nucleotides line up with TRBD2. Germline CDR1 and CDR2: SGHDN and FVKESK. The ends lost 4 bases at V and 3 bases at J; junction bases unmatched: 9. This CDR3 comprises 15 residues. CDR3 DNA sequence: TGTGCCAGCAGCCTGTCAGCGGGATTCTACTACGAGCAGTACTTC. Protein product: CASSLSAGFYYEQYF.

This chain uses TRBV6-5 with TRBJ2-2, with D maybe TRBD1 (5 bases). This CDR3 is 15 amino acids long. CDR1 and CDR2 from the germline V gene are MNHEY and SVGAGI. V dropped 2 bases and J dropped 2 bases, with 9 bases sitting between them. CDR3 loop: CASSYSRTNTGELFF. As DNA, the CDR3 is TGTGCCAGCAGTTACAGCAGGACAAACACCGGGGAGCTGTTTTTT.